This TCR beta chain came from a study of T-cell reconstitution after alpha-beta-depleted transplantation in children. Regarding the study as a whole: At one year after transplant, newly produced T cells mostly accounted for T-cell counts and diversity. Surviving recipient T cells and intrathymic progenitors accounted for some patients' high TCRbeta diversity at day 60. Expanded graft clones numbering several hundred reportedly gave rise to alpha-beta T cells about two months after transplant.

This clonotype was observed at least ten times. Its antigen is unidentified. The CDR3 totals 13 residues. V trimming: 5 bases; J trimming: 2 bases; junction bases outside the gene matches: 0. Germline lookup yields CDR1 SGHRS and CDR2 YFSETQ. Unique molecular identifiers were used to barcode this TCRbeta library. TCRdb fed the PCR reads into MiXCR, producing one record per CDR3 protein. The data contain about 100,000 distinct CDR3 sequences, about 6.8% of them singletons. The TCR sequence derives from a boy aged 2 to 10 with acute lymphoblastic leukemia, due to receive a stem cell transplant. The source material was PBMCs, sampled before TCRalphabeta/CD19-depleted stem cell transplant. The rearrangement links TRBV5-1 to TRBJ1-4; TRBD1 aligns across 7 bases. CDR3 sequence (DNA): TGCGCCAGCAGGGACAGGACTAATGAAAAACTGTTTTTT. It is translated as CASRDRTNEKLFF.